These 29 T cell receptor beta chains were all obtained from the same sample, sequenced in a study of shared clonotypes between healthy human individuals. CD8 cells regarded as naive lacked CD45RO, were positively chosen for CCR7, and omitted terminally differentiated effector memory CD45RA+ cells. Clones were sequenced by immunoSEQ multiplex PCR, and TCRdb holds only the in-frame ones, with some missing. The sample yields about 550,000 clones, 95% seen once. The sample taken for sequencing was naive CD8+ T cells sorted from blood. The receptors stem from a woman aged 25 to 39 in good health.

The J gene is TRBJ1-1, the V gene TRBV27; D unresolved. Trimming cost V 0 bases and J 3 bases, with 8 bases left between them. Per germline, CDR1 MNHEY and CDR2 SMNVEV (reference sequence). The CDR3 has 14 residues. CDR3 region: CASSLSGRYTEAFF. CDR3 nucleotides: TGTGCCAGCAGTTTATCAGGTCGTTACACTGAAGCTTTCTTT.

V and J are TRBV10-1 and TRBJ2-7; D remains ambiguous. V lost 3 bases and J 6 bases, leaving 6 bases between the germline ends. CDR1 is WNHNN and CDR2 is SYGVQD in the germline V gene (reference sequence). This CDR3 contains 11 residues. The CDR3 nucleotides read TGCGCCAGCAGTGATGCCGGCGAGCAGTACTTC. Its protein product is CASSDAGEQYF.

The V and J genes are TRBV28 and TRBJ2-7; D might be TRBD1 (6 bases). The V gene's germline CDR1 is MDHEN and CDR2 SYDVKM. The V end lost 5 bases, the J end lost 0 bases, and 17 bases lay between the germline ends. This CDR3 spans 16 amino acids. The CDR3 bases are TGTGCCAGCAGTAAAGACAGGTCGGATAGCTCCTACGAGCAGTACTTC. Encoded protein: CASSKDRSDSSYEQYF.

Remarks on this clone: The identical CDR3 is also encoded by other nucleotide sequences in the sample. V and J are TRBV5-6 and TRBJ2-7, with unresolved D. Per germline, CDR1 SGHDT and CDR2 YYEEEE. This CDR3 has 13 residues. V was pared by 4 bases and J by 2 bases, with 10 bases between. DNA for the CDR3: TGTGCCAGCAGCCCACCTGGAGCCTACGAGCAGTACTTC. It translates to CASSPPGAYEQYF.

CDR3 sequence reads: CASSSGLAGVQETQYF. CDR3 DNA sequence: TGTGCCAGCAGCTCTGGACTAGCGGGCGTCCAAGAGACCCAGTACTTC. This chain connects TRBV9 to TRBJ2-5; 11 nucleotides align to TRBD2. Germline V gene sequence: CDR1 SGDLS, CDR2 YYNGEE. The CDR3 consists of 16 residues. The ends lost 4 bases at V and 1 base at J; junction bases unmatched: 6.

The sample holds a few counts of this clone. This chain uses TRBV7-6 with TRBJ2-7, with 8 bases fitting TRBD2. This CDR3 is built from 13 residues. Germline-derived CDR1 and CDR2 are SGHVS and FNYEAQ. Unmatched junction bases numbered 1, after V lost 3 bases and J lost 3 bases. CDR3 in amino acids: CASSFAGGYEQYF. In DNA form, the CDR3 reads TGTGCCAGCAGCTTCGCGGGAGGCTACGAGCAGTACTTC. The full variable domain, in which reference TRBV7-6 and TRBJ2-7 provide the parts outside the CDR3, is GAGVSQSPRYKVTKRGQDVALRCDPISGHVSLYWYRQALGQGPEFLTYFNYEAQQDKSGLPNDRFSAERPEGSISTLTIQRTEQRDSAMYRCASSFAGGYEQYFGPGTRLTVT.

The chain links TRBV30 to TRBJ2-1, with 8 bases identical to TRBD2. The CDR3 extends over 17 amino acids. Germline assignment: CDR1 GTSNPN and CDR2 SVGIG (reference sequence). The V and J ends lost 0 bases and 6 bases, in that order; junction bases with no gene match: 13. The CDR3, as DNA: TGTGCCTGGAGTGTACCGGGGGTAGCGGGAACAGGCAATGAGCAGTTCTTC. This codes for CAWSVPGVAGTGNEQFF.

The V call is TRBV5-4, the J call TRBJ2-7; the D is unclear. Germline V gene sequence: CDR1 SGHNT, CDR2 YYREEE (reference sequence). Trimming removed 0 bases at V and 1 base at J, with 8 bases between. The CDR3 sequence is 14 residues long. CDR3 amino acids: CASSLELRSYEQYF. CDR3 DNA sequence: TGTGCCAGCAGCTTGGAACTACGATCCTACGAGCAGTACTTC. The full variable domain, rest sourced from reference TRBV5-4 and TRBJ2-7, is ETGVTQSPTHLIKTRGQQVTLRCSSQSGHNTVSWYQQALGQGPQFIFQYYREEENGRGNFPPRFSGLQFPNYSSELNVNALELDDSALYLCASSLELRSYEQYFGPGTRLTVT.

Here the CDR3 reads CAISASGESSYNEQFF. The CDR3 coding sequence is TGTGCCATCAGTGCTAGCGGGGAGAGCTCCTACAATGAGCAGTTCTTC. This chain connects TRBV10-3 to TRBJ2-1; 9 bases are a match to TRBD2. The CDR3 extends over 16 amino acids. V trimming: 4 bases; J trimming: 0 bases; junction bases outside the gene matches: 4. Germline loops: CDR1 ENHRY, CDR2 SYGVKD.

V and J are TRBV6-1 and TRBJ1-2; the match to TRBD1 covers 9 bases. Germline CDR1 MNHNS, CDR2 SASEGT. J gave up 4 bases and V 4 bases, and 1 base lay outside the gene matches. CDR3 length: 13 amino acids. DNA of the CDR3: TGTGCCAGCAGTGTGGGACAGGGCTATGGCTACACCTTC. It translates to CASSVGQGYGYTF.

The chain carries TRBV29-1 and TRBJ2-3, with 11 bases aligning to TRBD2. The CDR3 has 15 residues. V trimming: 4 bases; J trimming: 2 bases; junction bases outside the gene matches: 5. CDR1 and CDR2 from the germline V gene are SQVTM and ANQGSEA. The chain's CDR3 is CSVALAGGFTDTQYF. CDR3 DNA: TGCAGCGTTGCGCTAGCGGGAGGATTCACAGATACGCAGTATTTT.

The chain couples TRBV4-2 to TRBJ1-2; 8 bases are a match to TRBD1. V gave up 0 bases and J gave up 8 bases; unmatched junction bases: 5. CDR1 is LGHNA, CDR2 YNFKEQ, per germline. The length of the CDR3 is 14 residues. CDR3 region: CASSQETGAGGYTF. Written as DNA, the CDR3 is TGTGCCAGCAGCCAAGAGACAGGGGCGGGCGGCTACACCTTC.

The chain recombines TRBV6-1 with TRBJ2-3; D is possibly TRBD2 (5 bases). The germline CDR1 and CDR2 sequences are MNHNS and SASEGT. This CDR3 comprises 15 residues. Deletions cut 4 bases from V and 2 bases from J, with 13 bases between. As DNA, the CDR3 is TGTGCCAGCAGTGTTGGGCTAGCCATCACAGATACGCAGTATTTT. It specifies CASSVGLAITDTQYF.

The chain has TRBV11-2 and TRBJ2-1; D gene unclear. V was clipped by 0 bases and J by 2 bases, with 2 bases between them. Germline V lookup: CDR1 SGHAT, CDR2 FQNNGV. There are 13 residues in the CDR3. The CDR3 bases are TGTGCCAGCAGCTTAGAGACCTACAATGAGCAGTTCTTC. Translated, it gives CASSLETYNEQFF.

The V gene is TRBV27, the J gene TRBJ2-5; no clear D. The last part of the DNA fits TRBJ2-7 better; the J call may be wrong. Germline CDR1 MNHEY, CDR2 SMNVEV (reference sequence). This CDR3 has 13 amino acids. CDR3 protein: CASSLGRPSEQYF. CDR3 in DNA: TGTGCCAGCAGTTTAGGTCGCCCCTCCGAGCAGTACTTC.

CDR3 nucleotide sequence: TGTGCCAGCAGCGTCAATAGCAATCAGCCCCAGCATTTT. Protein sequence: CASSVNSNQPQHF. The V and J genes are TRBV7-9 and TRBJ1-5; the D is unclear. There are 13 residues in the CDR3. Per germline, CDR1 SEHNR and CDR2 FQNEAQ (reference sequence). V lost 5 bases to trimming and J lost 0 bases, with 5 bases between them. Using reference TRBV7-9 and TRBJ1-5 for the parts outside the CDR3, the full variable domain is DTGVSQNPRHKITKRGQNVTFRCDPISEHNRLYWYRQTLGQGPEFLTYFQNEAQLEKSRLLSDRFSAERPKGSFSTLEIQRTEQGDSAMYLCASSVNSNQPQHFGDGTRLSIL.

V usage is TRBV11-2 and J usage is TRBJ2-5, with TRBD1 matching 9 bases. The last part of the DNA fits TRBJ2-7 better; the J call may be wrong. Germline values: CDR1 SGHAT, CDR2 FQNNGV. CDR3 size: 14 residues. DNA of the CDR3: TGTGCCAGCAGCGGGGACAGGGCTGGCTACGAGCAGTACTTC. As protein: CASSGDRAGYEQYF.

The rearrangement links TRBV20-1 to TRBJ2-2; possibly TRBD1 for D (6 bases). The germline gives CDR1 DFQATT, CDR2 SNEGSKA (reference sequence). The V gene lost 6 bases and the J gene lost 7 bases, with 9 bases spanning the gap. CDR3 length: 11 amino acids. Here the CDR3 DNA reads TGCAGTGCCGAAGGGGGCGGGGAGCTGTTTTTT. It is translated as CSAEGGGELFF.

The CDR3: CASSFWASGENEQYF. Here the CDR3 DNA reads TGTGCCAGCAGTTTTTGGGCGAGCGGGGAAAACGAGCAGTACTTC. J is TRBJ2-7 and V is TRBV27; 7 bases are a match to TRBD2. The germline V gene has CDR1 MNHEY and CDR2 SMNVEV (reference sequence). After removal of 3 bases from V and 5 bases from J, the junction contained 10 bases not matched to a gene. The CDR3 has 15 residues.

This chain links TRBV6-5 with TRBJ2-7; D might be TRBD2 (6 bases). The ends were cut back, 5 bases at V and 4 bases at J, with 12 bases in the middle. CDR3 length equals 13 residues. CDR1 and CDR2 (germline): MNHEY, SVGAGI. Written as DNA, the CDR3 is TGTGCCAGCAGTCCCGGGGGAGGTTACGAGCAGTACTTC. Translation gives CASSPGGGYEQYF.

The rearrangement uses TRBV11-2 and TRBJ2-5; TRBD2 agrees at 8 bases. The CDR3 loop spans 14 amino acids. The junction had 2 bases not matched to a gene; V was cut back by 1 base and J by 4 bases. The germline V gene has CDR1 SGHAT and CDR2 FQNNGV. The CDR3 nucleotides read TGTGCCAGCAGCTTAGCAAGCGGGAGAGAGACCCAGTACTTC. Translating gives CASSLASGRETQYF.

This clone appeared once. The J gene is TRBJ1-5, the V gene TRBV28, with a weak D call TRBD1 (5 bases). CDR3 length equals 13 residues. V lost 6 bases and J lost 6, with 12 bases in between. Germline V CDR1 and CDR2: MDHEN, SYDVKM. The CDR3 sequence: CASSPGYGQPQHF. CDR3 nucleotides: TGTGCCAGCAGCCCAGGGTACGGTCAGCCCCAGCATTTT. The complete variable domain, with remaining parts taken from reference TRBV28 and TRBJ1-5, reads DVKVTQSSRYLVKRTGEKVFLECVQDMDHENMFWYRQDPGLGLRLIYFSYDVKMKEKGDIPEGYSVSREKKERFSLILESASTNQTSMYLCASSPGYGQPQHFGDGTRLSIL.

The V gene is TRBV4-1, the J gene TRBJ2-7; D not certain. V was trimmed by 0 bases and J by 0 bases, leaving 12 bases between them. Per the germline V gene, CDR1 is MGHRA and CDR2 is YSYEKL. This CDR3 is 16 amino acids long. CDR3 nucleotide sequence: TGCGCCAGCAGCCAAGAGCCTAGTCCTTTCTCCTACGAGCAGTACTTC. Encoded protein: CASSQEPSPFSYEQYF.

The chain joins TRBV5-4 to TRBJ2-7; maybe TRBD2 (5 bases). The CDR3 has 15 amino acids. Trimming took 0 bases from V and 7 from J, leaving 17 bases between them. Germline V CDR1 and CDR2: SGHNT, YYREEE (reference sequence). The CDR3 nucleotides read TGTGCCAGCAGCTTGGGGTCCGGGGTGGGCCCGGAGCAGTACTTC. Translated, it gives CASSLGSGVGPEQYF. Supplemented by reference TRBV5-4 and TRBJ2-7, the full variable domain reads ETGVTQSPTHLIKTRGQQVTLRCSSQSGHNTVSWYQQALGQGPQFIFQYYREEENGRGNFPPRFSGLQFPNYSSELNVNALELDDSALYLCASSLGSGVGPEQYFGPGTRLTVT.

This clone has only one observation. The DNA is left out, because the CDR3 cannot be placed on it with certainty; the CDR3 is given as TCRdb lists it. The chain links TRBV29-1 to TRBJ1-2. Germline V CDR1 and CDR2: SQVTM, ANQGSEA. 12 amino acids form the CDR3, both terminal residues included. The CDR3 spells CSVVTVNYGCTF.

The genes are TRBV28 and TRBJ2-5; TRBD2 might be the D (6 bases). The J call may be wrong; the DNA end is better matched by TRBJ2-7. CDR3 size: 14 residues. The germline gives CDR1 MDHEN, CDR2 SYDVKM. The CDR3 DNA reads as TGTGCCAGCAGGCAGATCGGAGGGGCCTACGAGCAGTACTTC. Translating it yields CASRQIGGAYEQYF.

The chain recombines TRBV27 with TRBJ2-1; D possibly corresponds to TRBD2 (5 bases). V lost 1 base, J lost 4 bases, and 14 bases lay in between. This CDR3 is 16 amino acids long. Germline V gene data show CDR1 as MNHEY and CDR2 as SMNVEV (reference sequence). The CDR3 protein is CASSLYGPRGYNEQFF. The CDR3 region has the DNA TGTGCCAGCAGTTTATACGGACCCCGGGGATACAATGAGCAGTTCTTC.

In regard to this clone: This sample includes further DNA sequences coding for the same CDR3. CDR3 DNA sequence: TGTGCCAGCAGCTTAGCCGGGAGTAGCAATCAGCCCCAGCATTTT. Its translation: CASSLAGSSNQPQHF. The chain couples TRBV7-9 to TRBJ1-5; the D is unclear. The length of the CDR3 is 15 residues. V gave up 0 bases and J gave up 0 bases, with 6 bases separating them. CDR1 and CDR2 (germline): SEHNR, FQNEAQ (reference sequence).

The V and J genes are TRBV7-2 and TRBJ1-2; TRBD1 is a possible D gene (5 bases). Germline V CDR1 and CDR2: SGHTA, FQGNSA. The CDR3 has 13 residues. V lost 1 base to trimming and J lost 8 bases, with 11 bases between them. In DNA form, the CDR3 reads TGTGCCAGCAGCTTAGGGACAACCGGAGGCTACACCTTC. It codes for CASSLGTTGGYTF.